This T cell receptor beta chain originates from a study of T cells in Graves' hyperthyroidism and ophthalmopathy. Findings of the study overall: Ophthalmopathy and stable hyperthyroidism were separated by a 13 V-J model. Blood held most thyroid clonotypes expanded above 0.001 frequency.

Trimming took 6 bases from V and 1 from J; bases not matched to a gene: 10. CDR3 length: 18 amino acids. The germline CDR1 and CDR2 sequences are SNHLY and FYNNEI. Turning to this clonotype: Its specificity is unknown.

Regions amplified from RNA transcripts were the TCR beta CDR3 regions. First-round RT-PCR of the TCR CDR3 relied on the HTBI primer set. TCRdb used MiXCR to reprocess the multiplex PCR reads, holding one entry per CDR3 protein. The profile shows approximately 870,000 distinct CDR3 sequences, over 35% of them singletons. The chain links TRBV2 to TRBJ2-6, with 9 positions matching TRBD1. The sequence came from a man in his late teens or twenties with Graves' hyperthyroidism. Specimen: blood. The CDR3 coding sequence is TGTGCCAGCAGCCGCGGACAGGGGAGGAGATCTGGGGCCAACGTCCTGACTTTC. Translated: CASSRGQGRRSGANVLTF.